This TCR beta chain was captured in a study of CXCR3-negative and CXCR3-positive naive CD8 T cells. CDR3 length: 12 amino acids. Germline V CDR1 and CDR2: SQVTM, ANQGSEA. UMI-labeled 5' RACE yielded the TRB cDNA libraries. TCRdb reprocessed the 5' RACE reads, with one entry per CDR3 protein and no DNA. This table holds some 130,000 distinct CDR3 sequences. This chain links TRBV29-1 with TRBJ2-2. This sequence was found in a human donor in good health. Some clones in this sample may be carry-over from other donors' samples. Sequenced input: naive CXCR3- CD8+ T cells from blood. Subset denoted: CD45RO-CCR7+CD27+CD95- naive CD8+ T cells lacking CXCR3 (TNR3-). The CDR3: CSVVHYTGELFF.